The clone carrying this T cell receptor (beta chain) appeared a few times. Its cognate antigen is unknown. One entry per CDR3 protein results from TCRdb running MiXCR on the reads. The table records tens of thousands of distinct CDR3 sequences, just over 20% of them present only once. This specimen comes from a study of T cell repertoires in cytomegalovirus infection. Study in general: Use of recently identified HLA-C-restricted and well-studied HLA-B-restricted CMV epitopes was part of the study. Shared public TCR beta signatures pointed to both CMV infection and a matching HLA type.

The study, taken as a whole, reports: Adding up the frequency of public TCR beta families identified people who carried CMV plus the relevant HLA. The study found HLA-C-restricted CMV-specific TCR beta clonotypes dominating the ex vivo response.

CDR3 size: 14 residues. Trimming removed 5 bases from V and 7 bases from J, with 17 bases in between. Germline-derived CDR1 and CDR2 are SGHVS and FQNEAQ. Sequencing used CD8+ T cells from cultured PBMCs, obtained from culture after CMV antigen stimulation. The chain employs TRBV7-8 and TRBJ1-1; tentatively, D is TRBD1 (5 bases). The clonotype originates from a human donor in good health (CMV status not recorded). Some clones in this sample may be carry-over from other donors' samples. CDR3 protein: CASSLSGTANEAFF. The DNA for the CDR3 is TGTGCCAGCAGCCTGTCCGGGACGGCGAATGAAGCTTTCTTT.